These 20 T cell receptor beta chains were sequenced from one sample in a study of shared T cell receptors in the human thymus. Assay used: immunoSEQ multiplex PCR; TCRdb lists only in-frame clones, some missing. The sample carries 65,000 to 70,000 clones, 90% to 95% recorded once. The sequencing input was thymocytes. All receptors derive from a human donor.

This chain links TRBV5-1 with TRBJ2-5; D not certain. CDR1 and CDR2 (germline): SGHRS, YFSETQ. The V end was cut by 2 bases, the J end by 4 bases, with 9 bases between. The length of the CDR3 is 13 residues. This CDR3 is CASSLRDGETQYF. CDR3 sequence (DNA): TGCGCCAGCAGCTTAAGGGATGGAGAGACCCAGTACTTC.

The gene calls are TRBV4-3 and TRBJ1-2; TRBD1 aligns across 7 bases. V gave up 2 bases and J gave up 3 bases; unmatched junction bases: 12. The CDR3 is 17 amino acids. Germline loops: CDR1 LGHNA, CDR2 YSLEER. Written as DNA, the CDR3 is TGCGCCAGCAGCCAATTTGGGAGGGGGCAACGTGACTATGGCTACACCTTC. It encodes CASSQFGRGQRDYGYTF.

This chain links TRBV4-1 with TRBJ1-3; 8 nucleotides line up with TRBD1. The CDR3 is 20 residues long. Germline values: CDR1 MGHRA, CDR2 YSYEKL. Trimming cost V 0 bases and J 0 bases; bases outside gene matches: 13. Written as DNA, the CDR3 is TGCGCCAGCAGCCAAGAGCACCCCAGGGGGCTTGGGGTCTCTGGAAACACCATATATTTT. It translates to CASSQEHPRGLGVSGNTIYF.

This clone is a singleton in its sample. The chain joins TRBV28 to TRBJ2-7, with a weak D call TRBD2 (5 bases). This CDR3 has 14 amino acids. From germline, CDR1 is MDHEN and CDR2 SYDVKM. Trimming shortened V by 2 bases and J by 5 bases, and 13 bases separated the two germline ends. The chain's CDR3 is CASSLAARGHEQYF. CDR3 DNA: TGTGCCAGCAGTTTAGCCGCCCGGGGTCACGAGCAGTACTTC.

CDR3 nucleotide sequence: TGCGCCAGCAGCCAAGAACCCTCCCTAGCGGGGAAGGAGACCCAGTACTTC. Its translation: CASSQEPSLAGKETQYF. The J gene is TRBJ2-5, the V gene TRBV4-1; TRBD2 matches 9 bases. The germline CDR1 and CDR2 sequences are MGHRA and YSYEKL. This CDR3 comprises 17 residues. After removal of 0 bases from V and 5 bases from J, the junction contained 10 bases not matched to a gene.

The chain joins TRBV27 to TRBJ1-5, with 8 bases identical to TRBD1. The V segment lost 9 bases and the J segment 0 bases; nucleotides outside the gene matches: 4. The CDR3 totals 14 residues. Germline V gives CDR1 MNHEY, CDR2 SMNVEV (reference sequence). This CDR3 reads CASRDRGSNQPQHF. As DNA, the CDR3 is TGTGCCAGTAGAGACAGGGGTAGCAATCAGCCCCAGCATTTT.

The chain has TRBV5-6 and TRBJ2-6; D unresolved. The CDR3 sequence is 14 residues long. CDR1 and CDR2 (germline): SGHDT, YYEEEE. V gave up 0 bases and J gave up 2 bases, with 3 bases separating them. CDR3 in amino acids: CASSLAPGANVLTF. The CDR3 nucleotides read TGTGCCAGCAGCTTGGCTCCTGGGGCCAACGTCCTGACTTTC.

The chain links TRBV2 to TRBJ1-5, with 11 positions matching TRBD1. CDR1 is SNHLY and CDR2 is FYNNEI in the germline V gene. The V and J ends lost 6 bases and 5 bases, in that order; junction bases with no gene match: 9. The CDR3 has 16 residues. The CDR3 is CASSARDRGRHQPQHF. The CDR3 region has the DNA TGTGCCAGCAGCGCCCGGGACAGGGGGAGACATCAGCCCCAGCATTTT.

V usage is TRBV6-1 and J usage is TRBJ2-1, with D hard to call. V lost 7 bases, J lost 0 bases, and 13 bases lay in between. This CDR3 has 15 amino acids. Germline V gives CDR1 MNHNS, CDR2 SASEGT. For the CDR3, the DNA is TGTGCCAGCACCTATCCCACGCGCTCCTACAATGAGCAGTTCTTC. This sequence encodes CASTYPTRSYNEQFF.

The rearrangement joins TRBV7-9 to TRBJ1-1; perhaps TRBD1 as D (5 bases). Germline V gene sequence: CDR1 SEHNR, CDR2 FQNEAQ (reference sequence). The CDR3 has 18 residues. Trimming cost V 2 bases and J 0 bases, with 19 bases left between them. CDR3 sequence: CASSLSPTLGQMNTEAFF. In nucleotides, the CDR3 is TGTGCCAGCAGCTTATCCCCCACGCTCGGACAAATGAACACTGAAGCTTTCTTT.

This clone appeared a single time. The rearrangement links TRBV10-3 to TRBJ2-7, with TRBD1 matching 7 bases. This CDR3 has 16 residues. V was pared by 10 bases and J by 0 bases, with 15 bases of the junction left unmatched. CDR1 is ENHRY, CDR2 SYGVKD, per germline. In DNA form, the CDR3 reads TGTGCCACAAAGGGACAGAAAATTCTCAGCTCCTACGAGCAGTACTTC. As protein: CATKGQKILSSYEQYF.

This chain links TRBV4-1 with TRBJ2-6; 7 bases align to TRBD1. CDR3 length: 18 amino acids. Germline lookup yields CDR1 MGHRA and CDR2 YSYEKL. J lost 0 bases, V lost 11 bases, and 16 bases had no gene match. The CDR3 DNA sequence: TGCGCCCCTACACTGAGGTGGGACAGAGACTCTGGGGCCAACGTCCTGACTTTC. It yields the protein CAPTLRWDRDSGANVLTF.

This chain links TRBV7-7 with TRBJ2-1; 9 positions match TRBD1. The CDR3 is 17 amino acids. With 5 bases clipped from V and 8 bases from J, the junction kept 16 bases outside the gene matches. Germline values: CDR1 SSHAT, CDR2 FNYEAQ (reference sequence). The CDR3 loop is CASSPRAGQGTGHEQFF. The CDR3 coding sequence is TGTGCCAGCAGCCCAAGGGCGGGACAGGGAACGGGGCATGAGCAGTTCTTC.

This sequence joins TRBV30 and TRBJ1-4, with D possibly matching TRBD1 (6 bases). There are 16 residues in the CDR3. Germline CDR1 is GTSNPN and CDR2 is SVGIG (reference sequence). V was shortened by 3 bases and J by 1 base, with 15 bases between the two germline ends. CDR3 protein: CAWSYRVGLTNEKLFF. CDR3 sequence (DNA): TGTGCCTGGAGCTACAGGGTTGGTTTAACTAATGAAAAACTGTTTTTT.

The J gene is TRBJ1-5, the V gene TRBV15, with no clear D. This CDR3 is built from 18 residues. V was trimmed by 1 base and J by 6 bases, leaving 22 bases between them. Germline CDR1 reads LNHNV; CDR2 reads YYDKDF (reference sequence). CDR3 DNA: TGTGCCACCAGCAGAGGGTTAGTCAAGGGCCCTTTACGTCAGCCCCAGCATTTT. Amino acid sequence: CATSRGLVKGPLRQPQHF.

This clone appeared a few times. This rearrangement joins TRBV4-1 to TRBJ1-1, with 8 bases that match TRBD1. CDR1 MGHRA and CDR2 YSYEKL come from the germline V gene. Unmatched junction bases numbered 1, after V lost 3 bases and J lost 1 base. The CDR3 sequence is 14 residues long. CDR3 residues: CASSHQGANTEAFF. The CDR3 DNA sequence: TGCGCCAGCAGCCACCAGGGGGCGAACACTGAAGCTTTCTTT.

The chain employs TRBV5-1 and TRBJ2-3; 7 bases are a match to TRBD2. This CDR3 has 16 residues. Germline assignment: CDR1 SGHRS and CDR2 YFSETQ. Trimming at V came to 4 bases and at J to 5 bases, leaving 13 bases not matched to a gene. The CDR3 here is CASSILAPWAGDTQYF. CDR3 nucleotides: TGCGCCAGCAGCATACTAGCGCCTTGGGCGGGAGATACGCAGTATTTT.

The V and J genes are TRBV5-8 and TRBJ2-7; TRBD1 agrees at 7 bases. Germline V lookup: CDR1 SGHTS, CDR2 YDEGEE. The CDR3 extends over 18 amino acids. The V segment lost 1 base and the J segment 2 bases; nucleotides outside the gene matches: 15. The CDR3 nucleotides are TGTGCCAGCAGCTTGCTTTTCCCCTTTTACAGGGGACCCTACGAGCAGTACTTC. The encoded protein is CASSLLFPFYRGPYEQYF. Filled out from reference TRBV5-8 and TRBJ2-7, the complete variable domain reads EAGVTQSPTHLIKTRGQQATLRCSPISGHTSVYWYQQALGLGLQFLLWYDEGEERNRGNFPPRFSGRQFPNYSSELNVNALELEDSALYLCASSLLFPFYRGPYEQYFGPGTRLTVT.

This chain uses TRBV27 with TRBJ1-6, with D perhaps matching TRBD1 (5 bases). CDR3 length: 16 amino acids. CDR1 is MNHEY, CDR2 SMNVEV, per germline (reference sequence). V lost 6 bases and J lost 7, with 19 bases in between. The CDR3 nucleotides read TGTGCCAGCAGCCCCCAAGGGGACGGTTACAATTCACCCCTCCACTTT. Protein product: CASSPQGDGYNSPLHF.

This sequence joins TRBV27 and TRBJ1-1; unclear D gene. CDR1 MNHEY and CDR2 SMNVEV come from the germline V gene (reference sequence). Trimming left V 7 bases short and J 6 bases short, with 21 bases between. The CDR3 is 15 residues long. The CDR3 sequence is CASNSAAGWGAEAFF. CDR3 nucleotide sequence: TGTGCCAGCAACTCGGCAGCTGGATGGGGAGCTGAAGCTTTCTTT.